This T cell receptor (beta chain) was sequenced during a study of T-cell reconstitution after alpha-beta-depleted transplantation in children. The table lists this clonotype with a few counts. Unique molecular identifiers were built into the TCRbeta library. TCRdb itself ran the PCR reads through MiXCR, one entry per CDR3 protein. The data show a few hundred thousand distinct CDR3 sequences, about 16% seen once. With 3 bases clipped from V and 8 bases from J, the junction kept 9 bases outside the gene matches. The CDR3 is 15 amino acids. Germline CDR1 SEHNR, CDR2 FQNEAQ (reference sequence). This clonotype was sampled from a human donor who donated a stem cell graft to a child with acute lymphoblastic leukemia. V and J are TRBV7-9 and TRBJ2-1; 8 bases line up with TRBD1. The sequences come from PBMCs from the stem cell graft donor, collected from the stem cell graft. The CDR3 sequence: CASSLVAGGGDEQFF. CDR3 coding DNA: TGTGCCAGCAGCTTGGTGGCAGGGGGCGGCGATGAGCAGTTCTTC.